This T cell receptor (beta chain) was recovered during a study of blood T cell repertoires in COVID-19. V was clipped by 5 bases and J by 3 bases; unmatched bases: 8. Germline lookup yields CDR1 SEHNR and CDR2 FQNEAQ (reference sequence). This CDR3 spans 15 amino acids. Profiled with immunoSEQ multiplex PCR; TCRdb holds only in-frame clones, not every one. The sample contains some 24,000 clones, about 88% of which appear only once. The TCR sequence derives from a man in his 70s with acute or convalescent COVID-19. This chain links TRBV7-9 with TRBJ2-7; 9 positions agree with TRBD1. Material: peripheral blood. CDR3 DNA sequence: TGTGCCAGCAGCCCCCCCCGGGACAGGGACTACGAGCAGTACTTC. Its protein is CASSPPRDRDYEQYF.